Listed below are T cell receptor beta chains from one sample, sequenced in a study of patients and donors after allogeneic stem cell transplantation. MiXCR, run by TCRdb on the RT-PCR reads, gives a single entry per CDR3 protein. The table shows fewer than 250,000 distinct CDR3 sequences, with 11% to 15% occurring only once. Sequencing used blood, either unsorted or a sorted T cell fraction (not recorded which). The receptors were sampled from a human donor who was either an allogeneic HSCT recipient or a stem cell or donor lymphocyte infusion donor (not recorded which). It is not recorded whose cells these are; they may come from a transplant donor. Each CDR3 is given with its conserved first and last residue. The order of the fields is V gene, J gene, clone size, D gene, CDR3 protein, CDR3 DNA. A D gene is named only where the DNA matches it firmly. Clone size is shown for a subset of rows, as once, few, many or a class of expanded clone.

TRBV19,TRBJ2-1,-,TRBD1,CASSDRGGDEQFF,TGTGCCAGTAGCGACAGGGGCGGTGATGAGCAGTTCTTC
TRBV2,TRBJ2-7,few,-,CASTRAVPSYEQYF,TGTGCCAGCACCCGGGCAGTACCCTCCTACGAGCAGTACTTC
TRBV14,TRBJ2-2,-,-,CASSQVRGLAATGELFF,TGTGCCAGCAGCCAAGTTCGCGGGCTAGCAGCCACCGGGGAGCTGTTTTTT
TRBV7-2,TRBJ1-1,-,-,CASSSFVGNTEAFF,TGTGCCAGCAGCTCATTTGTAGGGAACACTGAAGCTTTCTTT
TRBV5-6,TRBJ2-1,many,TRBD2,CASSDGTSGLNEQFF,TGTGCCAGCTCGGACGGGACTAGCGGTCTGAATGAGCAGTTCTTC
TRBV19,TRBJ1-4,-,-,CASSPQRTNEKLFF,TGTGCCAGTAGTCCTCAACGGACTAATGAAAAACTGTTTTTT
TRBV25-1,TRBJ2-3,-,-,CASSGTGGRDTQYF,TGTGCCAGCAGTGGTACGGGGGGCCGGGATACGCAGTATTTT
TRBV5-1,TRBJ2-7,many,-,CASSLGTVSYEQYF,TGCGCCAGCAGCTTGGGTACAGTTTCCTACGAGCAGTACTTC
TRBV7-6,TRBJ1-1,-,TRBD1,CASSLDSQGKLEAFF,TGTGCCAGCAGCTTAGACTCACAGGGGAAGCTTGAAGCTTTCTTT
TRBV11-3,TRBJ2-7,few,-,CASSPKITGFYEQYF,TGTGCCAGCAGCCCGAAGATTACAGGGTTCTACGAGCAGTACTTC
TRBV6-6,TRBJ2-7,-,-,CASSATSYEQYF,TGTGCCAGCAGCGCCACTTCCTACGAGCAGTACTTC
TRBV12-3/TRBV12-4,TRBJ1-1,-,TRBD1,CASRRQGSTEAFF,TGTGCCAGCAGGCGACAGGGAAGCACTGAAGCTTTCTTT
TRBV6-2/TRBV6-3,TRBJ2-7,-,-,CASSFNFYEQYF,TGTGCCAGCAGTTTCAACTTTTACGAGCAGTACTTC
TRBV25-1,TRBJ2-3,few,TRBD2,CASSGLALSTDTQYF,TGTGCCAGCTCGGGACTAGCCCTTAGCACAGATACGCAGTATTTT
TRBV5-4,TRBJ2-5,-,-,CASSLQAEETQYF,TGTGCCAGCAGCTTACAAGCGGAAGAGACCCAGTACTTC
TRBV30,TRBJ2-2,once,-,CAWSRDFHTGELFF,TGTGCCTGGAGTCGGGACTTTCACACCGGGGAGCTGTTTTTT
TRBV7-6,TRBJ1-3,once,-,CASNLSLASGNTIYF,TGTGCCAGCAACTTATCCCTCGCCTCTGGAAACACCATATATTTT
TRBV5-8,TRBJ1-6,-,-,CASSLSGVQETF,TGTGCCAGCAGCTTGTCGGGAGTCCAGGAGACTTTT
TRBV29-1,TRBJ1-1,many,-,CSAAVGTEAFF,TGCAGCGCCGCGGTGGGAACTGAAGCTTTCTTT
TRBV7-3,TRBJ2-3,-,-,CASARGMKDTQYF,TGTGCCTCCGCGCGGGGAATGAAAGATACGCAGTATTTT
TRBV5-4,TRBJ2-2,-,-,CASSSYRYTGELFF,TGTGCCAGCAGCTCGTACAGATACACCGGGGAGCTGTTTTTT
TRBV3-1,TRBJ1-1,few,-,CASSQGTAITEAFF,TGTGCCAGCAGCCAAGGGACAGCCATAACTGAAGCTTTCTTT
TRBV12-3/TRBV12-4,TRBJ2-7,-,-,CASSPARENYEQYF,TGTGCCAGCAGTCCGGCCAGGGAAAACTACGAGCAGTACTTC
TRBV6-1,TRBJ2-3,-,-,CASSPNSILSTDTQYF,TGTGCCAGCAGCCCTAATTCGATACTTAGCACAGATACGCAGTATTTT
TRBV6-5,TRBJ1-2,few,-,CASRQGSNGYTF,TGTGCCAGCAGACAGGGTTCAAATGGCTACACCTTC
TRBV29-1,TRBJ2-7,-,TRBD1,CSVEGTGSNEQYF,TGCAGCGTTGAGGGGACAGGGTCCAACGAGCAGTACTTC
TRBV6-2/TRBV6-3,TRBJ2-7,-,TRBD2,CASSYWGLAGAPYEQYF,TGTGCCAGCAGTTATTGGGGACTAGCGGGAGCCCCCTACGAGCAGTACTTC
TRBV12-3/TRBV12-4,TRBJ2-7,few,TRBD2,CASSFRWTSGAYEQYF,TGTGCCAGCAGTTTTCGTTGGACTAGCGGAGCATACGAGCAGTACTTC
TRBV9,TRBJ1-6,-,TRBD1,CASSVEGTGNSPLHF,TGTGCCAGCAGCGTAGAGGGGACAGGGAATTCACCCCTCCACTTT
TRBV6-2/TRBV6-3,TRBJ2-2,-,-,CASNDYGELFF,TGTGCCAGCAACGACTACGGGGAGCTGTTTTTT
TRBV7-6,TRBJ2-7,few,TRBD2,CASSLDPGRSYEQYF,TGTGCCAGCAGCTTAGACCCCGGGAGGTCCTACGAGCAGTACTTC
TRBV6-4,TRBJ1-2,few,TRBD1,CASSVGTGRSTGYTF,TGTGCCAGCAGTGTGGGGACAGGGCGATCGACTGGCTACACCTTC
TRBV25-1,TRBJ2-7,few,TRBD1,CASSDPGTGRYEQYF,TGTGCCAGCAGTGATCCCGGGACAGGGAGGTACGAGCAGTACTTC
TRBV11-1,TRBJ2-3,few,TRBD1,CASSDFWFGTDTDTQYF,TGTGCCAGCAGTGACTTTTGGTTTGGGACAGACACAGATACGCAGTATTTT
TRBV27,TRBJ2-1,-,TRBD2,CASSFLAGYNEQFF,TGTGCCAGCAGTTTTCTAGCGGGGTACAATGAGCAGTTCTTC
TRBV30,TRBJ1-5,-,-,CAWSVGGDQPQHF,TGTGCCTGGAGTGTTGGGGGGGATCAGCCCCAGCATTTT
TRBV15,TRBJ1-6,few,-,CATSTRNRDSPLHF,TGTGCCACCAGCACCAGAAACCGCGATTCACCCCTCCACTTT
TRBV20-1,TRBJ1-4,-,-,CSASRLINEKLFF,TGCAGTGCTAGTCGGCTAATTAATGAAAAACTGTTTTTT
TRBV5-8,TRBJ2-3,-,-,CASYKRGDSTDTQYF,TGTGCCAGCTACAAAAGGGGGGATAGCACAGATACGCAGTATTTT
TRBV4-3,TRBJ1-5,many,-,CASSQDIDSYNQPQHF,TGCGCCAGCAGCCAAGACATAGACAGCTACAATCAGCCCCAGCATTTT
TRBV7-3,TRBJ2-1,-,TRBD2,CASSRRTSGRDNEQFF,TGTGCCAGCAGCAGGCGGACTAGCGGGAGGGACAATGAGCAGTTCTTC
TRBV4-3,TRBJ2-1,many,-,CASSQGTRLTGNEQFF,TGCGCCAGCAGCCAAGGTACGAGACTGACGGGGAATGAGCAGTTCTTC